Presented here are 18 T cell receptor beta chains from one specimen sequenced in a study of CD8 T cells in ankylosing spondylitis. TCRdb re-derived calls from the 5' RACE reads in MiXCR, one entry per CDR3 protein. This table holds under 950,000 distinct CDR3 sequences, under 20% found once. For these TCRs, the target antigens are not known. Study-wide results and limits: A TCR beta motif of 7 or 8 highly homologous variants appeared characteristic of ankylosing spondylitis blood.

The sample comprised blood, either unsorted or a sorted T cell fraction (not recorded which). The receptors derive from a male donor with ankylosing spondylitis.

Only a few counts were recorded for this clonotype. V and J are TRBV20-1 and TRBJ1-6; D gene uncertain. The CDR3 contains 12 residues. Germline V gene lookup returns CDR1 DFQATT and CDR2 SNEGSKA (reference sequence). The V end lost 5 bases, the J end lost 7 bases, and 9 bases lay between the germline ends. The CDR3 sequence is CSAQDGNSPLHF. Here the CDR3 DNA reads TGCAGTGCTCAGGACGGGAATTCACCCCTCCACTTT.

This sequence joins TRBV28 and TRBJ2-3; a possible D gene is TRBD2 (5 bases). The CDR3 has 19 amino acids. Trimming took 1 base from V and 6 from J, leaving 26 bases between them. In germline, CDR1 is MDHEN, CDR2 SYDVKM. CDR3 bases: TGTGCCAGCAGTTTATTGCCAAAGGAGGTAGCGCAAAGGTGGGATACGCAGTATTTT. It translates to CASSLLPKEVAQRWDTQYF.

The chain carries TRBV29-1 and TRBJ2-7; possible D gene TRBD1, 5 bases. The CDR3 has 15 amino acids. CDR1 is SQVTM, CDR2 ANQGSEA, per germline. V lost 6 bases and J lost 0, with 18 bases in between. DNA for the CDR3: TGCAGCGTAAGAGATGACAGCCTGGGCTCCTACGAGCAGTACTTC. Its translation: CSVRDDSLGSYEQYF.

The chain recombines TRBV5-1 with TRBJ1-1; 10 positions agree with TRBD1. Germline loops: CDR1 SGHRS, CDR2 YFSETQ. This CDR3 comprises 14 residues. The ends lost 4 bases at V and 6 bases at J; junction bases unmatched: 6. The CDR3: CASSLDRGVPEAFF. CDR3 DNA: TGCGCCAGCAGCCTGGACAGGGGGGTCCCTGAAGCTTTCTTT.

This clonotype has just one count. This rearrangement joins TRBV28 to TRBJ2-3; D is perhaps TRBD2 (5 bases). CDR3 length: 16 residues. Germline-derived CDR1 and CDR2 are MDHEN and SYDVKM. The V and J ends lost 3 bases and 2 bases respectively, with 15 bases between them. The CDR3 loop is CASSFAGGFLTDTQYF. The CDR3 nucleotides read TGTGCCAGCAGTTTCGCGGGCGGGTTTCTCACAGATACGCAGTATTTT.

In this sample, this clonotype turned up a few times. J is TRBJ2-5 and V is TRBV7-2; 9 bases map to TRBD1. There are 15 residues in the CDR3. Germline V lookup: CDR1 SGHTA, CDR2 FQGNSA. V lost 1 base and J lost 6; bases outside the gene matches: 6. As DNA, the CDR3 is TGTGCCAGCAGCTTAGGGCAGACAGGGGGTAAGACCCAGTACTTC. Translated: CASSLGQTGGKTQYF.

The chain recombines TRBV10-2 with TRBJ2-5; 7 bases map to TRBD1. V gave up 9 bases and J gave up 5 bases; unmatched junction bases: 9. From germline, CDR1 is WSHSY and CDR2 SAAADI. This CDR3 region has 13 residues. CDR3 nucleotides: TGCGCCAGTCGACAGGGTTGGGGGGAGACCCAGTACTTC. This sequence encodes CASRQGWGETQYF.

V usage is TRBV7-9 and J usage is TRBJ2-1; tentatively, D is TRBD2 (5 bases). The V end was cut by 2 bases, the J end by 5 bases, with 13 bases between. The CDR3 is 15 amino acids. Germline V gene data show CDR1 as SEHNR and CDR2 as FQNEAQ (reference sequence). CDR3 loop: CASSLIPAENNEQFF. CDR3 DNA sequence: TGTGCCAGCAGCTTAATCCCAGCGGAAAACAATGAGCAGTTCTTC. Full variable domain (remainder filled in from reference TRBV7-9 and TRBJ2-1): DTGVSQNPRHKITKRGQNVTFRCDPISEHNRLYWYRQTLGQGPEFLTYFQNEAQLEKSRLLSDRFSAERPKGSFSTLEIQRTEQGDSAMYLCASSLIPAENNEQFFGPGTRLTVL.

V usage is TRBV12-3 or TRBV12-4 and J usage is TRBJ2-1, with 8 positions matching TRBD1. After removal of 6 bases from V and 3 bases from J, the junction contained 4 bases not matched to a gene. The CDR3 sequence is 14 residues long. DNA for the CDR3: TGTGCCAGCAGGACAGGGGAGTTCTACAATGAGCAGTTCTTC. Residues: CASRTGEFYNEQFF.

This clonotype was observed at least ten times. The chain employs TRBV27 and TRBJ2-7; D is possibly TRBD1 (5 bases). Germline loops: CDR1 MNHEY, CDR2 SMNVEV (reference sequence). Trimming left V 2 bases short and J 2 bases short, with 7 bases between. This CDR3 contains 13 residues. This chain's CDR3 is CASSLQGTYEQYF. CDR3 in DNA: TGTGCCAGCAGTTTACAGGGAACCTACGAGCAGTACTTC.

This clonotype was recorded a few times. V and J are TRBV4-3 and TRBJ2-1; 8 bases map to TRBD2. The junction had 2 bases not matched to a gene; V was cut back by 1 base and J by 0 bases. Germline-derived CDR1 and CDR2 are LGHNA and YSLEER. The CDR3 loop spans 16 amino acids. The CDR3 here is CASSQATSGSYNEQFF. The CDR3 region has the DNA TGCGCCAGCAGCCAAGCCACTAGCGGCTCCTACAATGAGCAGTTCTTC.

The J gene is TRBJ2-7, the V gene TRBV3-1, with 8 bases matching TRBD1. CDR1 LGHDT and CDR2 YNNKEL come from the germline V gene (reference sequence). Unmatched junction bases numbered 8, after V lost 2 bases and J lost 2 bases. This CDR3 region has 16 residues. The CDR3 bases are TGTGCCAGCAGCCAAACCCACCGGACAGGGCCCTACGAGCAGTACTTC. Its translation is CASSQTHRTGPYEQYF.

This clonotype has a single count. The CDR3 sequence: CASRLAEGEEREHTSREQYF. CDR3 coding DNA: TGTGCAAGTCGCTTAGCGGAAGGCGAGGAGCGGGAACATACCTCTCGGGAGCAGTACTTC. The V gene is TRBV12-2, the J gene TRBJ2-7; the D call TRBD2 from the table was never checked on the DNA. TRBV12-2 is assigned pseudogene status. The CDR3 loop spans 20 amino acids.

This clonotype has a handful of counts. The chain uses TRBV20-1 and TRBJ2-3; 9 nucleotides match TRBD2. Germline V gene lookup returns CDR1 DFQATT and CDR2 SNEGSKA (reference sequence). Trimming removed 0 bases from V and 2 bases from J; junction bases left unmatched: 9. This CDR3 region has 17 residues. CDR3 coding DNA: TGCAGTGCTAGAGATGTAGGAGCGGGAGGCCTCACAGATACGCAGTATTTT. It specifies CSARDVGAGGLTDTQYF.

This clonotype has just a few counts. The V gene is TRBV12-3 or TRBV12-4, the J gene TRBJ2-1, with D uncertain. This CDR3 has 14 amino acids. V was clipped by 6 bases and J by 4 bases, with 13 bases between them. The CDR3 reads CASSLMKGYNEQFF. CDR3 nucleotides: TGTGCCAGCAGCCTCATGAAGGGTTACAATGAGCAGTTCTTC.

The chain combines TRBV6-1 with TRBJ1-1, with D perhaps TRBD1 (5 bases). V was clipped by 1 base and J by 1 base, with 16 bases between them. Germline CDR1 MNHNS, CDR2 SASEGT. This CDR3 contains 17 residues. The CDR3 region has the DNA TGTGCCAGCAGTGAAGGGTGGGGTCGGCAGGGGAACACTGAAGCTTTCTTT. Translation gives CASSEGWGRQGNTEAFF.

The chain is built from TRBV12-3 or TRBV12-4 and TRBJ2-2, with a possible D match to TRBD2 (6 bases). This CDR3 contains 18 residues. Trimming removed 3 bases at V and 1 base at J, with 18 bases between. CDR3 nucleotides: TGTGCCAGCAGTTTGAAGACTGCGGGACCGAAGAACACCGGGGAGCTGTTTTTT. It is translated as CASSLKTAGPKNTGELFF.

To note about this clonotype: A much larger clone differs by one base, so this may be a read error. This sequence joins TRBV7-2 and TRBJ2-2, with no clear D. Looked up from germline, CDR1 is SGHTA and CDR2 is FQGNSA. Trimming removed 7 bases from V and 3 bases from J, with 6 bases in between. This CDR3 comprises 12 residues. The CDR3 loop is CASNLYTGELFF. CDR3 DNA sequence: TGTGCCAGCAACCTCTACACCGGGGAGCTGTTTTTT. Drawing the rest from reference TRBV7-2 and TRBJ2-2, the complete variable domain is GAGVSQSPSNKVTEKGKDVELRCDPISGHTALYWYRQSLGQGLEFLIYFQGNSAPDKSGLPSDRFSAERTGGSVSTLTIQRTQQEDSAVYLCASNLYTGELFFGEGSRLTVL.